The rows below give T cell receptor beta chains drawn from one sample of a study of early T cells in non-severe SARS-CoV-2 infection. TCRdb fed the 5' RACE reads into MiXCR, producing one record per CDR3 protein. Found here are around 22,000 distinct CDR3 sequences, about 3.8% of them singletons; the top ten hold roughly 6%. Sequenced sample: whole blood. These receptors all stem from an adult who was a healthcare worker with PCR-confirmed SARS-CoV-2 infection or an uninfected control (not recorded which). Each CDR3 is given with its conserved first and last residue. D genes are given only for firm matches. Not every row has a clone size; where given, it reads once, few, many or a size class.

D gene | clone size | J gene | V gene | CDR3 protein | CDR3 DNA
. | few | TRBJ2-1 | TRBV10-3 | CAIHTDNEQFF | TGTGCCATACACACTGACAATGAGCAGTTCTTC
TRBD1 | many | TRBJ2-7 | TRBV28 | CASSLSGQVQYF | TGTGCCAGCAGTTTATCAGGACAGGTGCAGTACTTC
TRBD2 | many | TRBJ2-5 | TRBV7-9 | CASASGEGPDTQYF | TGTGCCAGCGCTAGCGGGGAGGGCCCGGATACCCAGTACTTC
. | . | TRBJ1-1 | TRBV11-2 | CASSTGFMNTEAFF | TGTGCCAGCAGTACAGGATTCATGAACACTGAAGCTTTCTTT
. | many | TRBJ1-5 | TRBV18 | CASSSDSSNQPQHF | TGTGCCAGCTCGTCGGACAGTAGCAATCAGCCCCAGCATTTT
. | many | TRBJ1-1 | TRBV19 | CASSIDHSGLGTEAFF | TGTGCCAGTAGTATAGATCATTCCGGGTTGGGCACTGAAGCTTTCTTT
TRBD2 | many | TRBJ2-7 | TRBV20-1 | CSATGRGSGRASYEQYF | TGCAGTGCTACTGGGAGGGGAAGCGGGAGGGCCTCCTACGAGCAGTACTTC
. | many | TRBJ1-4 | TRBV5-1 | CASSQGRGQNEKLFF | TGCGCCAGCAGCCAGGGCCGGGGGCAAAATGAAAAACTGTTTTTT
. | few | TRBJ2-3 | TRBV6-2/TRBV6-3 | CASKARGRTDTQYF | TGTGCCAGCAAGGCCCGAGGGCGCACGGATACGCAGTATTTT
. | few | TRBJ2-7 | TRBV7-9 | CASSSGDYEQYF | TGTGCCAGCAGCTCCGGGGACTACGAGCAGTACTTC
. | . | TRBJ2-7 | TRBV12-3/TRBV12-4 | CASSPPGEREQYF | TGTGCCAGCAGTCCCCCGGGTGAGCGCGAGCAGTACTTC
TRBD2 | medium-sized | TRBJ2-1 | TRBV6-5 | CASSLSGSSYNEQFF | TGTGCCAGCAGCCTTAGCGGGAGTTCCTACAATGAGCAGTTCTTC
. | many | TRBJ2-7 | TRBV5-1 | CASSDHAGSYEQYF | TGCGCCAGCAGCGATCATGCGGGTAGCTACGAGCAGTACTTC
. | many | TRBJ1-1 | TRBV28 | CAIHQSGTEAFF | TGTGCCATCCACCAGTCGGGAACTGAAGCTTTCTTT
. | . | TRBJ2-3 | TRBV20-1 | CSARVRRGDTQYF | TGCAGTGCTAGAGTGCGTCGCGGAGATACGCAGTATTTT
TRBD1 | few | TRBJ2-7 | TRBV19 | CASSKGGQGRNEQYF | TGTGCCAGTAGTAAAGGGGGACAGGGGCGGAACGAGCAGTACTTC
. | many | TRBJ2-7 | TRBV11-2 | CASSLAHYRGQAGVYEQYF | TGTGCCAGCAGCTTAGCGCACTACAGGGGGCAAGCGGGAGTCTACGAGCAGTACTTC
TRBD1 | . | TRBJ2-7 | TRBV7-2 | CASSFDRGRAYEQYF | TGTGCCAGCAGCTTCGACAGGGGGCGGGCCTACGAGCAGTACTTC
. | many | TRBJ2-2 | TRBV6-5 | CASSSTRMHGELFF | TGTGCCAGCAGTTCCACGCGGATGCACGGGGAGCTGTTTTTT
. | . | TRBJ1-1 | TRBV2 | CASSPGRNEAFF | TGTGCCAGCAGTCCAGGGAGGAATGAAGCTTTCTTT
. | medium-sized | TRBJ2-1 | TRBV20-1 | CSARTVQRSYNEQFF | TGCAGTGCTAGGACTGTACAACGGTCCTACAATGAGCAGTTCTTC
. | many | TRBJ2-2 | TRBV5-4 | CASSFPRGGRWELFF | TGTGCCAGCAGCTTTCCCAGGGGTGGGCGCTGGGAGCTGTTTTTT
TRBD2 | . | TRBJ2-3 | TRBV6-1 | CASRTGTSGPDTQYF | TGTGCCAGCCGGACCGGGACTAGCGGCCCAGATACGCAGTATTTT
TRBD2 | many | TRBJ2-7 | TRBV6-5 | CASSGLAGGIDYEQYF | TGTGCCAGCAGCGGACTAGCGGGAGGTATAGACTACGAGCAGTACTTC
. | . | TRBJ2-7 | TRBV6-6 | CASSYEWGGQYF | TGTGCCAGCAGTTACGAGTGGGGCGGGCAGTACTTC
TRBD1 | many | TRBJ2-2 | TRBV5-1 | CASSLVAGGWTGELFF | TGCGCCAGCAGCTTGGTGGCAGGGGGCTGGACCGGGGAGCTGTTTTTT
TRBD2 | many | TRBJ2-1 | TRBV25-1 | CASSEHPLAGGPGEQFF | TGTGCCAGCAGTGAACACCCACTAGCGGGGGGCCCGGGTGAGCAGTTCTTC